This TCR beta chain was sequenced in a study of blood T cell repertoires in COVID-19. CDR1 and CDR2 from the germline V gene are LGHNT and FRNRAP. The CDR3 has 14 amino acids. The V gene lost 0 bases and the J gene lost 7 bases, with 12 bases spanning the gap. Method: immunoSEQ multiplex PCR; TCRdb's copy keeps in-frame clones and lacks some. The sample lists about 230,000 clones; more than 65% were seen once. The sample comprised peripheral blood. The sequence was collected from a man aged 40-49 years who had recovered from COVID-19. The rearrangement links TRBV12-5 to TRBJ1-2; possibly TRBD1 for D (6 bases). The CDR3 sequence: CASGLVYRARGYTF. In DNA form, the CDR3 reads TGTGCTAGTGGTTTGGTATACAGGGCTCGTGGCTACACCTTC.